The source of this TCR beta chain is a study of T cells in Graves' hyperthyroidism and ophthalmopathy. V was trimmed by 2 bases and J by 3 bases, leaving 13 bases between them. CDR1 is MNHEY, CDR2 SVGEGT, per germline. The CDR3 has 15 residues. The diagnoses drew upon clinical symptoms, serum thyroxine and TRAb, thyroid ultrasound and orbital computed tomography. The investigators amplified TCR beta CDR3 regions from RNA transcripts. RT-PCR in the first round (using the HTBI primer set) targeted the TCR CDR3. TCRdb redid the calling of the multiplex PCR reads with MiXCR, one entry per CDR3 protein. The sample lists around 600,000 distinct CDR3 sequences; approximately 15% were seen once. A remark on this clonotype: No antigen is known for it.

Regarding the study as a whole: For ophthalmopathy, model prediction preceded onset by a median roughly 6.2 months. Most thyroid clonotypes with frequency above 0.001 were detected in blood.

This TCR derives from a woman younger than 35 with Graves' ophthalmopathy. The chain joins TRBV6-2 or TRBV6-3 to TRBJ1-1; a weak D match, TRBD1 (5 bases). The sequenced material came from blood. The CDR3 nucleotides are TGTGCCAGCAGTTACGGTATGGGGGGTGACACTGAAGCTTTCTTT. This encodes CASSYGMGGDTEAFF.